The clone carrying this T cell receptor (beta chain) is labeled as large (0.1 to 1%). Per the original methods: The assay estimated nucleated cells by amplifying reference gene primers. Generated by immunoSEQ multiplex PCR, the TCRdb table keeps only in-frame clones and is missing some. The V and J calls and clone size are taken from that table; D and trimming were inferred from the DNA. The data hold fewer than 15,000 clones, with around 74% observed a single time. CDR1 is SGHVS, CDR2 FNYEAQ, per germline. The length of the CDR3 is 15 residues. V lost 5 bases and J lost 8, with 16 bases in between. This record belongs to a study of blood T cell repertoires in COVID-19. Study-wide context: COVID-19 samples collected from the United States, Italy and Spain covered acute and convalescent phases. Sample material is recorded as cDNA or gDNA derived from T cells, B-cell-depleted T cells, or PBMCs.

This chain uses TRBV7-6 with TRBJ1-6; D is perhaps TRBD1 (5 bases). Sequencing input: peripheral blood. This TCR came from a woman at least 80 years old with acute or convalescent COVID-19. Here the CDR3 reads CASSPQRAQDSPLHF. The CDR3 nucleotides read TGTGCCAGCAGCCCCCAGAGAGCACAGGATTCACCCCTCCACTTT.